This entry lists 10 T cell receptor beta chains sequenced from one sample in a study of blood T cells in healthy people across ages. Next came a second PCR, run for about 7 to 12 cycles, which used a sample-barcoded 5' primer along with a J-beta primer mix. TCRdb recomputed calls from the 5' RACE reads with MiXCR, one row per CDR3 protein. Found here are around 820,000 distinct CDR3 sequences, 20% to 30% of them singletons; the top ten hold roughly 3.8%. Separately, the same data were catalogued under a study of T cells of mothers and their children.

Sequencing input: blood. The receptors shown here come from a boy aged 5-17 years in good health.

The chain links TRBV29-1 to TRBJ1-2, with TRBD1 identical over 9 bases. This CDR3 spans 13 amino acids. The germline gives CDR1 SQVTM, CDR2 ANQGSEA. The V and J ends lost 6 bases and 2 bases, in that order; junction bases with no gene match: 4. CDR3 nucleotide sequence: TGCAGCGTGGATGACAGGGGGAACTATGGCTACACCTTC. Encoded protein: CSVDDRGNYGYTF.

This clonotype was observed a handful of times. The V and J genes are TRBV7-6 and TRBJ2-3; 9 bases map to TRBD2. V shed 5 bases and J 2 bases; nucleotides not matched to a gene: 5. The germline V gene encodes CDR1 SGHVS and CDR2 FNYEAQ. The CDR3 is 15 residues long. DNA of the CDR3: TGTGCCAGCAGCCAACGGACTAGCGCCACAGATACGCAGTATTTT. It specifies CASSQRTSATDTQYF.

The CDR3 loop is CASSGGTGSNRAQHF. The CDR3 DNA sequence: TGCGCCAGCAGCGGCGGGACAGGTAGCAATCGAGCCCAGCATTTT. This chain joins TRBV4-1 and TRBJ1-5; 8 nucleotides match TRBD1. Looked up from germline, CDR1 is MGHRA and CDR2 is YSYEKL. Trimming removed 5 bases from V and 11 bases from J; junction bases left unmatched: 14. The CDR3 sequence is 15 residues long.

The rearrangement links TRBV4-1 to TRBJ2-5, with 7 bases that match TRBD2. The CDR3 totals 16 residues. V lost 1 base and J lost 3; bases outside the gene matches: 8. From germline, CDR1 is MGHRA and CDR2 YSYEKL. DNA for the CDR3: TGCGCCAGCAGCCAAGCAGGGCTAGCGGACGAAGAGACCCAGTACTTC. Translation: CASSQAGLADEETQYF.

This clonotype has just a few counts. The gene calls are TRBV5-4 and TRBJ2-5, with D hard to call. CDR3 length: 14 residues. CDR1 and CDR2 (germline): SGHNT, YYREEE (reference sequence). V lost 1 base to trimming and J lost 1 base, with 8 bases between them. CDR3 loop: CASSLIGVQETQYF. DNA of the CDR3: TGTGCCAGCAGCTTGATTGGCGTCCAAGAGACCCAGTACTTC.

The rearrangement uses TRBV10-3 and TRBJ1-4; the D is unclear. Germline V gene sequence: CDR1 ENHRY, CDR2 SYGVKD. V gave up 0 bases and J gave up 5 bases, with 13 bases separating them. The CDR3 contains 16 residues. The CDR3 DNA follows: TGTGCCATCAGTGAGTCGGGAGCCACAGCAAATGAAAAACTGTTTTTT. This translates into CAISESGATANEKLFF.

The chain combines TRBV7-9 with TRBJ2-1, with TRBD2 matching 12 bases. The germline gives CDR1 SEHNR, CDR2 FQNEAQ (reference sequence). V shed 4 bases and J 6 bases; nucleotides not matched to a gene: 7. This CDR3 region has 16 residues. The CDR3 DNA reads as TGTGCCAGCAGCTCAACACTAGCGGGGGGTCTCAATGAGCAGTTCTTC. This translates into CASSSTLAGGLNEQFF.

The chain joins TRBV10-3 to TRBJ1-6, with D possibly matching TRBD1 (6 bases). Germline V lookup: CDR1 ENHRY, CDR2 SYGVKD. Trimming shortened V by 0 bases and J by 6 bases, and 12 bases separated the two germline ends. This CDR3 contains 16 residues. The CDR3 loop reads CAISESLGGRNSPLHF. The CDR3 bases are TGTGCCATCAGTGAGTCTCTGGGGGGCCGTAATTCACCCCTCCACTTT.

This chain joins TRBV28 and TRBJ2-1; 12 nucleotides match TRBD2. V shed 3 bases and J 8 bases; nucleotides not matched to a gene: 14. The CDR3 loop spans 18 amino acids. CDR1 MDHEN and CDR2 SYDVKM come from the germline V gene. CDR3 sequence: CASSFPRTSGTLSDEQFF. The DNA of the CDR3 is TGTGCCAGCAGTTTTCCTCGGACTAGCGGGACCTTATCGGATGAGCAGTTCTTC.

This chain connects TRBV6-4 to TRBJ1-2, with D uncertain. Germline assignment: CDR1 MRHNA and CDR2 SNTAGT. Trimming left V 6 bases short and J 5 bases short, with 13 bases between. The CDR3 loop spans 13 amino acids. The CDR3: CASSPDGQYGYTF. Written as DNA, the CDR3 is TGTGCCAGCAGCCCTGACGGGCAATATGGCTACACCTTC.